A selection of T cell receptor beta chains follows, all from one sample in a study of CD39 and CD103 CD8 tumor-infiltrating T cells. Using immunoSEQ multiplex PCR, the repertoire was profiled, and TCRdb retains in-frame clones only, with some absent. Of approximately 18,000 clones listed, under 95% are singletons. What was sequenced was CD8+ T cells sorted from blood. Receptor source: a human donor with head and neck squamous cell carcinoma. The CDR3 runs from the conserved cysteine through the conserved F or W. Each record gives: CDR3 length, V gene, J gene, D gene, CDR3 protein. D genes are given only for firm matches.

cdr3_length: 14
v_call: TRBV4-1
j_call: TRBJ2-7
d_call: NA
cdr3_aa: CASSQSRTSYEQYF

cdr3_length: 14
v_call: TRBV19
j_call: TRBJ1-5
d_call: NA
cdr3_aa: CASSMLDSNQPQHF

cdr3_length: 15
v_call: TRBV2
j_call: TRBJ1-5
d_call: NA
cdr3_aa: CASSDTNPRWQPQHF

cdr3_length: 14
v_call: TRBV6-5
j_call: TRBJ1-2
d_call: NA
cdr3_aa: CASSYTGSSYGYTF

cdr3_length: 14
v_call: TRBV6-1
j_call: TRBJ2-5
d_call: NA
cdr3_aa: CASSLVLAQETQYF

cdr3_length: 16
v_call: TRBV19
j_call: TRBJ1-6
d_call: NA
cdr3_aa: CASSIGTGSYNSPLHF

cdr3_length: 13
v_call: TRBV2
j_call: TRBJ2-1
d_call: NA
cdr3_aa: CASSFYWENEQFF

cdr3_length: 15
v_call: TRBV9
j_call: TRBJ2-7
d_call: NA
cdr3_aa: CASSVDEGSSYEQYF

cdr3_length: 18
v_call: TRBV11-2
j_call: TRBJ1-2
d_call: TRBD1
cdr3_aa: CASSSVPGQGVTHYGYTF

cdr3_length: 14
v_call: TRBV7-6
j_call: TRBJ1-5
d_call: NA
cdr3_aa: CASSLGPGDQPQHF

cdr3_length: 13
v_call: TRBV4-2
j_call: TRBJ1-2
d_call: NA
cdr3_aa: CASSQEEPDGYTF

cdr3_length: 13
v_call: TRBV19
j_call: TRBJ2-4
d_call: NA
cdr3_aa: CASRAGTKNIQYF

cdr3_length: 14
v_call: TRBV27
j_call: TRBJ1-2
d_call: NA
cdr3_aa: CASSLGGRNYGYTF

cdr3_length: 17
v_call: TRBV28
j_call: TRBJ2-7
d_call: TRBD2
cdr3_aa: CASSRPPSGTLSYEQYF

cdr3_length: 15
v_call: TRBV7-8
j_call: TRBJ1-5
d_call: TRBD1
cdr3_aa: CASRKDRGSDQPQHF

cdr3_length: 16
v_call: TRBV4-2
j_call: TRBJ2-7
d_call: TRBD2
cdr3_aa: CASSQEGTGGTYEQYF

cdr3_length: 17
v_call: TRBV5-1
j_call: TRBJ1-1
d_call: TRBD1
cdr3_aa: CASSLVRGLASQLRAFF

cdr3_length: 15
v_call: TRBV15
j_call: TRBJ1-4
d_call: NA
cdr3_aa: CATSRSRDPNEKLFF

cdr3_length: 12
v_call: TRBV13
j_call: TRBJ1-1
d_call: NA
cdr3_aa: CASRGARAEAFF

cdr3_length: 15
v_call: TRBV4-1
j_call: TRBJ2-5
d_call: TRBD2
cdr3_aa: CASSQEGREEETQYF

cdr3_length: 15
v_call: TRBV9
j_call: TRBJ1-2
d_call: TRBD1
cdr3_aa: CASSVDRTGKDGYTF

cdr3_length: 11
v_call: TRBV29-1
j_call: TRBJ1-1
d_call: NA
cdr3_aa: CSVPWNTEAFF

cdr3_length: 16
v_call: TRBV5-1
j_call: TRBJ2-1
d_call: NA
cdr3_aa: CASSSNRARSYNEQFF

cdr3_length: 19
v_call: TRBV14
j_call: TRBJ1-2
d_call: TRBD1
cdr3_aa: CASSKGLTGTGGRGYGYTF

cdr3_length: 16
v_call: TRBV6-5
j_call: TRBJ2-3
d_call: TRBD2
cdr3_aa: CASSSIRGESTDTQYF

cdr3_length: 14
v_call: TRBV10-2
j_call: TRBJ1-2
d_call: NA
cdr3_aa: CASSDRYSNYGYTF

cdr3_length: 14
v_call: TRBV4-1
j_call: TRBJ2-7
d_call: NA
cdr3_aa: CASSQGRGYYEQYF

cdr3_length: 11
v_call: TRBV20-1
j_call: TRBJ2-1
d_call: NA
cdr3_aa: CSASLDNEQFF

cdr3_length: 15
v_call: TRBV28
j_call: TRBJ1-6
d_call: NA
cdr3_aa: CASRAYTGSDSPLHF

cdr3_length: 13
v_call: TRBV27
j_call: TRBJ1-2
d_call: NA
cdr3_aa: CASSFNRNYGYTF

cdr3_length: 14
v_call: TRBV25-1
j_call: TRBJ1-1
d_call: NA
cdr3_aa: CASSEYGQNTEAFF

cdr3_length: 14
v_call: TRBV7-9
j_call: TRBJ2-7
d_call: NA
cdr3_aa: CASSSTYNLYEQYF

cdr3_length: 13
v_call: TRBV6-6
j_call: TRBJ2-1
d_call: NA
cdr3_aa: CASTISPYNEQFF

cdr3_length: 15
v_call: TRBV28
j_call: TRBJ1-1
d_call: NA
cdr3_aa: CASSLSATENTEAFF

cdr3_length: 13
v_call: TRBV6-5
j_call: TRBJ2-1
d_call: NA
cdr3_aa: CASSYSVLGGQFF